The 3 T cell receptor beta chains below come from one sample, sequenced in a study of T-cell memory formation after mild COVID-19. TCRdb itself ran the 5' RACE reads through MiXCR, one entry per CDR3 protein. The sample lists roughly 300,000 distinct CDR3 sequences; roughly 8% were seen once. Material: PBMCs or a T cell subset sorted from them (not recorded which). The receptors come from a man aged 18 to 35 who had mild COVID-19 (a few samples of this study predate the infection). Cell type and time point are not known.

Many counts were recorded for this clonotype. The V and J genes are TRBV12-3 or TRBV12-4 and TRBJ1-1, with D maybe TRBD1 (6 bases). This CDR3 has 16 residues. The germline V and J ends were trimmed by 6 bases and 4 bases, with 21 bases remaining between them. CDR3 residues: CASSHFGGPFSTEAFF. The CDR3 nucleotides read TGTGCCAGCAGCCACTTTGGGGGGCCTTTTTCCACTGAAGCTTTCTTT.

This clonotype appeared once. This chain uses TRBV6-1 with TRBJ2-1, with 9 nucleotides matching TRBD1. The V gene end was trimmed by 6 bases and the J gene end by 5 bases; junction bases not matched to a gene: 8. Germline V gene sequence: CDR1 MNHNS, CDR2 SASEGT. CDR3 size: 15 residues. For the CDR3, the DNA is TGTGCCAGCAGCGCTCCGGGACAGGGTAACAATGAGCAGTTCTTC. This translates into CASSAPGQGNNEQFF.

This clonotype was seen at least ten times. The chain joins TRBV2 to TRBJ2-2, with a possible D match to TRBD1 (5 bases). Between the trimmed V and J ends, which lost 5 bases and 7 bases, there was a span of 5 bases. Germline lookup yields CDR1 SNHLY and CDR2 FYNNEI. This CDR3 is built from 11 residues. The CDR3 bases are TGTGCCAGCAGTCAGGGCGGGGAGCTGTTTTTT. This translates into CASSQGGELFF.